The rows below give T cell receptor beta chains drawn from one sample of a study of blood T cell repertoires in COVID-19. Sequenced by immunoSEQ multiplex PCR; TCRdb stores in-frame clones only, minus some. This sample has about 200,000 clones; more than 65% occur once, and the top ten carry about 8%. The sequenced material came from peripheral blood. These receptors were obtained from an elderly woman with acute or convalescent COVID-19. Each CDR3 is given with its conserved first and last residue. D genes are given only for firm matches. Clone size is stated in some rows and not others, as once, few, many or a class when expanded.

len | abundance | d_gene | j_gene | v_gene | CDR3nt | CDR3aa
14 | - | - | TRBJ1-6 | TRBV7-2 | TGTGCCAGCAGCTTGGGGGGGAAAGGGTCACCCCTCCACTTT | CASSLGGKGSPLHF
15 | - | TRBD2 | TRBJ2-7 | TRBV5-5 | TGTGCCAGCAGCTTGGATCCGGGACTAGCTAGCGAGCAGTACTTC | CASSLDPGLASEQYF
15 | - | - | TRBJ2-5 | TRBV15 | TGTGCCATCGCCGGGGGTAGCTTTACTCAAGAGACCCAGTACTTC | CAIAGGSFTQETQYF
15 | - | TRBD1 | TRBJ1-1 | TRBV9 | TGTGCCAGCAGCGTAGGGGCGGGACAGGGGAGTGAAGCTTTCTTT | CASSVGAGQGSEAFF
15 | - | - | TRBJ2-5 | TRBV9 | TGTGCCAGCAGCACCCAAACGGACATTGGGAAGACCCAGTACTTC | CASSTQTDIGKTQYF
16 | - | TRBD2 | TRBJ2-1 | TRBV11-1 | TGTGCCAGCAGCTTACGACTAGCGGGGGGTAACAATGAGCAGTTCTTC | CASSLRLAGGNNEQFF
14 | - | - | TRBJ2-3 | TRBV6-4 | TGTGCCAGCAATGACTCAATAAGCACAGATACGCAGTATTTT | CASNDSISTDTQYF
13 | - | - | TRBJ1-1 | TRBV18 | TGTGCCAGCTCACTACAGGGTATCGGTGAAGCTTTCTTT | CASSLQGIGEAFF
14 | - | TRBD1 | TRBJ1-5 | TRBV2 | TGTGCCAGCAGTGCGGACAGGGCTAATCAGCCCCAGCATTTT | CASSADRANQPQHF
15 | - | - | TRBJ2-5 | TRBV27 | TGTGCCAGCAGTTTATTGCAGGGAGGGGGGGAGACCCAGTACTTC | CASSLLQGGGETQYF
13 | - | - | TRBJ2-7 | TRBV27 | TGTGCCAGCAGGGGCCTCAGGGGTTACGAGCAGTACTTC | CASRGLRGYEQYF
14 | - | TRBD1 | TRBJ2-5 | TRBV2 | TGTGCCAGCAGGTGGGGGACAGGCCAAGAGACCCAGTACTTC | CASRWGTGQETQYF
13 | - | TRBD1 | TRBJ2-7 | TRBV3-1/TRBV3-2 | TGTGCCAGCCAGGGACAGGGGAGCTACGAGCAGTACTTC | CASQGQGSYEQYF
17 | - | - | TRBJ2-2 | TRBV10-3 | TGTGCCATCAGTGAAAGGGGACTTTGGGGCGCAGACGGGGAGCTGTTTTTT | CAISERGLWGADGELFF
15 | - | TRBD2 | TRBJ2-2 | TRBV18 | TGTGCCAGCTCACCATTGTTGGCGGGAGGCGAGGAGCTGTTTTTT | CASSPLLAGGEELFF
16 | once | TRBD2 | TRBJ2-1 | TRBV5-1 | TGCGCCAGCAGCTTGGAGGGGACTAGCGGTTACAATGAGCAGTTCTTC | CASSLEGTSGYNEQFF
19 | - | - | TRBJ1-5 | TRBV19 | TGTGCCAGTAGTATATCCCCATCCCTCACAGGACGGAATAATCAGCCCCAGCATTTT | CASSISPSLTGRNNQPQHF
16 | - | - | TRBJ2-3 | TRBV5-4 | TGTGCCAGCAGCCCTCCCGTTGGGGTGGCCGAGGGTACGCAGTATTTT | CASSPPVGVAEGTQYF
12 | - | - | TRBJ2-7 | TRBV9 | TGTGCCAGCAGCGTACTGGGAGGTGAGCAGTACTTC | CASSVLGGEQYF
15 | - | - | TRBJ1-5 | TRBV21-1 | TGTGCCAGCAGCAAAGTAAACAGGGTAAAACAGCCCCAGCATTTT | CASSKVNRVKQPQHF
12 | - | TRBD1 | TRBJ2-7 | TRBV6-1 | TGTGCCAGCAGTGAAGGGACAGGGCGGCAGTACTTC | CASSEGTGRQYF
16 | - | - | TRBJ1-6 | TRBV3-1/TRBV3-2 | TGTGCCAGCAGCCACAACCCAGGGGCGAGAAAGTCACCCCTCCACTTT | CASSHNPGARKSPLHF
14 | - | TRBD1 | TRBJ2-3 | TRBV6-5 | TGTGCCAGCAGAGGACAGGGACAGACAGATACGCAGTATTTT | CASRGQGQTDTQYF
15 | - | TRBD2 | TRBJ2-3 | TRBV20-1 | TGCAGTGCTAGTTCGGGACTAGTCCCCACAGATACGCAGTATTTT | CSASSGLVPTDTQYF
13 | - | - | TRBJ1-1 | TRBV7-3 | TGTGCCAGCAGTCCGGGAAGGAACACTGAAGCTTTCTTT | CASSPGRNTEAFF
14 | - | - | TRBJ1-2 | TRBV3-1/TRBV3-2 | TGTGCCAGCCGGATCTCGACAGACCGCTATGGCTACACCTTC | CASRISTDRYGYTF
13 | - | TRBD1 | TRBJ1-1 | TRBV5-1 | TGCGCCAGCAGCCCCCAGGGACAGCGTGAAGCTTTCTTT | CASSPQGQREAFF
17 | - | TRBD2 | TRBJ2-1 | TRBV5-5 | TGTGCCAGCAGCTTGGAGAGGTCTACACTACGGGAGGATGAGCAGTTCTTC | CASSLERSTLREDEQFF
15 | - | - | TRBJ2-3 | TRBV11-2 | TGTGCCAGCAGCTGGCCGGGACATCCATCAGATACGCAGTATTTT | CASSWPGHPSDTQYF
15 | - | - | TRBJ1-1 | TRBV18 | TGTGCCAGTTCCCCGGGCTCCGCGGGAGAGACTGAAGCTTTCTTT | CASSPGSAGETEAFF
16 | - | - | TRBJ1-4 | TRBV7-9 | TGTGCCAGCAGCTTAGGCAGATCTGCAACTAATGAAAAACTGTTTTTT | CASSLGRSATNEKLFF
15 | - | - | TRBJ2-3 | TRBV11-2 | TGTGCCAGCAGCTCAAACAGGGGGGGCTTGGATACGCAGTATTTT | CASSSNRGGLDTQYF
15 | - | - | TRBJ2-7 | TRBV6-5 | TGTGCCAGCCTCGACCTGAGGGCCCATTCCTACGAGCAGTACTTC | CASLDLRAHSYEQYF
14 | - | TRBD1 | TRBJ1-4 | TRBV6-5 | TGTGCCAGCAGGGGACAGGGGGCTGCAGAAAAACTGTTTTTT | CASRGQGAAEKLFF
11 | - | - | TRBJ1-1 | TRBV20-1 | TGCAGTGCTTGGCAGGGCGCAGAAGCTTTCTTT | CSAWQGAEAFF
13 | - | - | TRBJ2-5 | TRBV6-1 | TGTGCCAGCAGTGAGGGGGCAATCGAGACCCAGTACTTC | CASSEGAIETQYF
13 | - | - | TRBJ1-5 | TRBV6-1 | TGTGCCAGCAGTGAATCGGGAGGGGGTCCCCAGCATTTT | CASSESGGGPQHF
13 | - | TRBD1 | TRBJ2-7 | TRBV6-5 | TGTGCCAGCAGACTGACGACAGGGAGCGAGCAGTACTTC | CASRLTTGSEQYF
14 | - | TRBD1 | TRBJ1-2 | TRBV28 | TGTGCCACAAGAATACAGGGGACTAACTATGGCTACACCTTC | CATRIQGTNYGYTF
16 | - | TRBD1 | TRBJ2-1 | TRBV5-1 | TGCGCCAGCAGTAGCCTTGGGGGACAGGGATACAATGAGCAGTTCTTC | CASSSLGGQGYNEQFF
14 | - | - | TRBJ2-2 | TRBV10-2 | TGCGCCACCAACTTGGGGGGGGCCGCCGGGGAGCTGTTTTTT | CATNLGGAAGELFF
13 | - | TRBD1 | TRBJ1-5 | TRBV29-1 | TGCAGCGTTCCCGGGACAGTCAATCAGCCCCAGCATTTT | CSVPGTVNQPQHF
13 | once | - | TRBJ1-1 | TRBV7-3 | TGTGCCAGCAGCTTAACCCTAGGCGCTGAAGCTTTCTTT | CASSLTLGAEAFF
15 | - | - | TRBJ2-2 | TRBV5-1 | TGCGCCAGCAGCTTGGAGTCGGGTCTGGACGGGGAGCTGTTTTTT | CASSLESGLDGELFF
16 | once | - | TRBJ2-4 | TRBV5-6 | TGTGCCAGCAGCAAGAGGACAGATTTAGCCAAAAACATTCAGTACTTC | CASSKRTDLAKNIQYF
14 | few | - | TRBJ1-4 | TRBV7-8 | TGTGCCAGCAGCTTTTCTGCGGCTAATGAAAAACTGTTTTTT | CASSFSAANEKLFF
14 | once | - | TRBJ2-4 | TRBV10-3 | TGTGCCATCAGTGAGGCAGGGGTTGTGAACATTCAGTACTTC | CAISEAGVVNIQYF
14 | few | - | TRBJ1-3 | TRBV29-1 | TGCAGCGCCCGGACAGTGTTCTCTGGAAACACCATATATTTT | CSARTVFSGNTIYF
14 | few | TRBD1 | TRBJ1-1 | TRBV6-5 | TGTGCCAGCAACCGACAGGGGGCGATCACTGAAGCTTTCTTT | CASNRQGAITEAFF
16 | - | TRBD1 | TRBJ2-7 | TRBV3-1/TRBV3-2 | TGTGCCAGCAGCCAAGCGCCGGGACAGGGCTCCTACGAGCAGTACTTC | CASSQAPGQGSYEQYF
15 | - | - | TRBJ2-7 | TRBV4-1 | TGCGCCAGCAGCCAAGATCGTATAAATATGCGTGAGCAGTACTTC | CASSQDRINMREQYF